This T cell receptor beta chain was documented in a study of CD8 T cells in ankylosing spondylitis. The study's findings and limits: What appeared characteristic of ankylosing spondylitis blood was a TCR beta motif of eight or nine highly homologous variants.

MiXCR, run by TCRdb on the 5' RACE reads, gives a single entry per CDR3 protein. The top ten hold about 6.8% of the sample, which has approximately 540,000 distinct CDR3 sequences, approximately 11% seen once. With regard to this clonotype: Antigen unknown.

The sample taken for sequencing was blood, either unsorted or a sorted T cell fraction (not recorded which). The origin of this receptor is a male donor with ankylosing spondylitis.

The CDR3 region is CSVGHPRVSRELMADTQYF. The CDR3 nucleotides read TGCAGCGTTGGCCACCCTAGGGTATCGAGGGAGCTGATGGCAGATACGCAGTATTTT. The chain uses TRBV29-1 and TRBJ2-3, with D possibly matching TRBD2 (5 bases). Trimming stripped 4 bases from V and 4 bases from J, with 30 bases between. Germline assignment: CDR1 SQVTM and CDR2 ANQGSEA. The CDR3 runs 19 residues.